Listed here are 4 T cell receptor beta chains from one sample, sequenced in a study of Ad26.COV2.S vaccination and SARS-CoV-2 variants (dated by TCRdb to the early 2020s). Library prep was done by the immunoSEQ multiplex PCR assay. This is the immuneACCESS table as TCRdb keeps it, with only in-frame sequences that have V and J called. A part of the clones is gone; compared with another copy, unresolved V genes explain less than half, and the rest is unexplained. The sample includes approximately 410,000 clones, with approximately 88% observed a single time. The ten largest make up 3.6% of the sample. This specimen's treatment or condition label, per the study, means: roughly 18 received Ad26.COV2.S at low or high dose, single or two shots; 5 received placebo; per-sample allocation not given. Repertoires of vaccine and placebo recipients were sequenced from samples taken on day 63 after the first injection.

Sequenced material: peripheral blood, taken in a trial of Ad26.COV2.S vaccine versus placebo. The receptor set was obtained from a person between 18 and 59 years old who received the Ad26.COV2.S COVID-19 vaccine or a placebo.

The chain recombines TRBV6-2 or TRBV6-3 with TRBJ2-7, with TRBD2 matching over 7 bases. The CDR3 has 16 amino acids. Germline V gives CDR1 MNHEY, CDR2 SVGEGT. Trimming at V came to 2 bases and at J to 4 bases, leaving 11 bases not matched to a gene. CDR3 nucleotide sequence: TGTGCCAGCAGTTACACGTCCGGGCGGGGGAAGTACGAGCAGTACTTC. Translated: CASSYTSGRGKYEQYF.

This chain uses TRBV6-6 with TRBJ1-2, with a weak D call TRBD1 (6 bases). Trimming removed 7 bases at V and 4 bases at J, with 16 bases between. The CDR3 covers 14 residues. Germline values: CDR1 MNHNY, CDR2 SVGAGI (reference sequence). In DNA form, the CDR3 reads TGTGCCAGCAACGAACCCCAGGGGAGCTATGGCTACACCTTC. Amino acids: CASNEPQGSYGYTF.

The V gene is TRBV11-2, the J gene TRBJ1-2, with D hard to call. The CDR3 length is 14 residues. With 8 bases removed from V and 4 bases from J, the gap between germline ends came to 17 bases. Germline CDR1 SGHAT, CDR2 FQNNGV. The CDR3 nucleotides are TGTGCCAGCTCCCAGGCCTCGTCGCGCTATGGCTACACCTTC. It translates to CASSQASSRYGYTF.

The V gene is TRBV3-1 (or the pseudogene TRBV3-2), the J gene TRBJ1-6; 7 bases align to TRBD1. J was trimmed by 5 bases and V by 1 base; bases with no gene match: 5. CDR1 is LGHDT and CDR2 is YNNKEL in the germline V gene (reference sequence). The CDR3 length is 16 residues. The CDR3 DNA sequence: TGTGCCAGCAGCCAAGCCGGGGACAGCGATAATTCACCCCTCCACTTT. It yields the protein CASSQAGDSDNSPLHF.